The entry below describes one T cell receptor beta chain. The antigen it recognizes is unknown. Base-call qualities are not available, and no considerably larger clone is one nucleotide away. This sample was included in a study of shared clonotypes between healthy human individuals (dated by TCRdb to 2018 to 2021). Turning to the overall study: A few men and a couple of women, aged 18 to 49 years, made up the cohort. Per donor, three plates each were used for CD4 naive and CD4 memory, two for CD8 naive, and one for CD8 memory. To estimate repertoire size and how much clonotypes are shared between individuals, the study performed deep sequencing of blood TCR repertoires from roughly five healthy adults. To increase sequencing depth and limit assay-specific biases, TCR repertoire library preparation and sequencing were carried out by different laboratories using diverse techniques. Between about 0.85 and 8.9 billion PBMCs per donor were obtained by leukapheresis. The research as a whole found: Rarefaction of sorted-subset datasets indicated incomplete sequencing despite the large sequencing depth. Sampling was restricted to blood, and TCR repertoires in tissues likely differ from the TCR repertoires found in blood. Because the study included a small number of donors, the genetic and exposure-history diversity represented was limited. Compared with non-shared clonotypes, the clonotypes found in all four sorted-subset donors had higher generation probabilities. Around 5.4% of naive CD4, around 3.5% of naive CD8, approximately 2% of memory CD4, and around 0.42% of memory CD8 clonotypes were shared across several donors. Naive subsets generally had larger estimated clonotype richness than memory subsets did. Pairwise subsampling indicated that sequencing depth was expected to affect the degree of clonotype sharing among donors.

Using the deep immunoSEQ assay, TCR CDR3 regions were amplified from genomic DNA by multiplex PCR. Genomic DNA extracted from each cell subset was distributed evenly over all wells of several immunoSEQ 96-well plates, and each plate served as one replicate. For sorted subsets, around 200 ng genomic DNA, equal to tens of thousands of T cell genomes, was loaded into each replicate PCR. Purified libraries were quantified with a Qubit 3.0 fluorometer, sized on a Bioanalyzer 2100, and re-quantified with the KAPA Library Quantification kit. Each immunoSEQ 96-well plate was sequenced on its own single-read 150-cycle Illumina NextSeq 550 flow cell. In the original analysis: Because the immunoSEQ output included only junctional sequences and no quality scores, the filtering could not be the same as the filtering used for full-length reads. To assign V/J genes and CDR3, sequences were annotated using PyIR, a Python wrapper for IgBLAST v1.9, with IMGT germline references. Reads were filtered out if the reads had weak V/J assignments (E-value above 1e-6), no CDR3, stop codons, out-of-frame junctions, or ambiguous translated residues. V3J clonotypes were defined by identical inferred V gene, J gene, and CDR3 amino acid sequence. Percentage overlap between repertoires was computed as shared unique clonotypes divided by the size of the smaller repertoire. RTK rarefaction, the Chao1 estimator, and Recon v2.1 estimates of unobserved clonotypes were used to assess repertoire richness. Generation probabilities for all TCRbeta clonotypes obtained by the gDNA method from a handful of donors were computed using OLGA. Drawn from immuneACCESS, this table holds only the in-frame rearrangements with V and J called that TCRdb kept. Clones are partly lost; checked studies trace under half to an unresolved V gene and leave the rest unexplained. From that table come the V and J calls and clone size; the DNA was used to work out D and trimming. This sample lists some 2.3 million clones; about 92% were detected once. 0.35% to 0.5% of the sample is in the top ten clones.

Healthy HIV-negative adults with no recently reported acute infections or vaccinations were included as donors. Only Caucasian adults living in Nashville, Tennessee, USA were represented among the donors. CD4+ T cells were enriched by magnetic negative selection, after which naive cells were positively selected on CD45RA and the negative fraction was taken as the memory subset. Blood was collected by leukapheresis, and PBMCs were isolated by Ficoll-Histopaque density gradient centrifugation and then cryopreserved in liquid nitrogen vapor phase. Analytical flow cytometry was used to check the purity and quantity of every magnetically sorted T cell population. Genomic DNA was isolated from each sorted fraction and quantified by UV absorbance on a Nanodrop 2000c. From its cysteine to its phenylalanine, the CDR3 spans 13 amino acids. Solely the CDR3 DNA is kept, with 39 bases framed from the first base. For CDR1 and CDR2, the germline V gene (reference sequence) lists SGHNT and YYREEE. Between the V and J ends, shortened by 2 bases and 5 bases respectively, the junction contains 11 bases.

Specimen: naive CD4+ T cells from PBMCs. The sample's cell subset or site label, decoded: CD45RA+ positively selected. The source is a man between 18 and 35 years old in good health. Some clones in this sample may be carry-over from other donors' samples. Here the chain combines TRBV5-4 and TRBJ2-7; TRBD2 is perhaps the D gene, given 5 matching bases. The DNA sequence follows: TGTGCCAGCAGCTTCCCGCCCGGGAACGAGCAGTACTTC. Its protein is CASSFPPGNEQYF.